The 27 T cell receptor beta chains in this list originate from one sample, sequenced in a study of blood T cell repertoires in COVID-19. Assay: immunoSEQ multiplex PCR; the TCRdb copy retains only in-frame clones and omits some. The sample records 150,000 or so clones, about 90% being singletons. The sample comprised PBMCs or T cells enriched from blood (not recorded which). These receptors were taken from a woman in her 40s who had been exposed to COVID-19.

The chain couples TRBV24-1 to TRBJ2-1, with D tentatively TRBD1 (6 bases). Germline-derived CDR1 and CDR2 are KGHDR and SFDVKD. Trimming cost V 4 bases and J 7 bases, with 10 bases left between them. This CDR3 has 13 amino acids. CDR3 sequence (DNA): TGTGCCACCAGTGACCGCAGGGGTAATGAGCAGTTCTTC. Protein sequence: CATSDRRGNEQFF.

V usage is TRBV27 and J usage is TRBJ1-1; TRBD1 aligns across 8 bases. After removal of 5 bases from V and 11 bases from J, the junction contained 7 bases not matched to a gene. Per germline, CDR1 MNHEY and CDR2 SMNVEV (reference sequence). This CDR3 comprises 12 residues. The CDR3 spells CASSIRQGLAFF. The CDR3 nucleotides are TGTGCCAGCAGTATCCGACAGGGGCTCGCTTTCTTT.

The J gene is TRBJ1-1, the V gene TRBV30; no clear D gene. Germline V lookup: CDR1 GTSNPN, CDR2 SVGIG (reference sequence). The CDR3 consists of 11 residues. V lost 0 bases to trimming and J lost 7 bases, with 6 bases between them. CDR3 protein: CAWSVRDEAFF. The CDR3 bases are TGTGCCTGGAGTGTACGGGATGAAGCTTTCTTT. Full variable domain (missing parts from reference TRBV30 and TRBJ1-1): SQTIHQWPATLVQPVGSPLSLECTVEGTSNPNLYWYRQAAGRGLQLLFYSVGIGQISSEVPQNLSASRPQDRQFILSSKKLLLSDSGFYLCAWSVRDEAFFGQGTRLTVV.

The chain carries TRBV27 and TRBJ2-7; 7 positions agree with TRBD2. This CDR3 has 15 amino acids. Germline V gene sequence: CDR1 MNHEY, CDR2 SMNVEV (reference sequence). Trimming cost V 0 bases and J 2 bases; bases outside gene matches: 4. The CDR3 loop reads CASSLSGGSTYEQYF. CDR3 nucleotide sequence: TGTGCCAGCAGTTTATCGGGAGGGTCCACCTACGAGCAGTACTTC.

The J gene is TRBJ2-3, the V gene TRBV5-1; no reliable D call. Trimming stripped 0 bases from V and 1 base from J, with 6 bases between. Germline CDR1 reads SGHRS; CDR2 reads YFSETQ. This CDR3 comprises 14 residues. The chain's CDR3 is CASSLDGRTDTQYF. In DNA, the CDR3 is TGCGCCAGCAGCTTGGATGGGCGCACAGATACGCAGTATTTT.

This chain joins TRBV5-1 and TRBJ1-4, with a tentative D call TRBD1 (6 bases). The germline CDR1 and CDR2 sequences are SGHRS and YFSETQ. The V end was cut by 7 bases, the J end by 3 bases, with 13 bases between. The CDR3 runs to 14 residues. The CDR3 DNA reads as TGCGCCAGCTCGGAGGACAGCCCTAATGAAAAACTGTTTTTT. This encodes CASSEDSPNEKLFF.

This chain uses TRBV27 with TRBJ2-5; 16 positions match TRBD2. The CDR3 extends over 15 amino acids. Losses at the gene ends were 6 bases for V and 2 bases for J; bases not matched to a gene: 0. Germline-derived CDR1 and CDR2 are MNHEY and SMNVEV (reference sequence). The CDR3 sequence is CASRGLAGGQETQYF. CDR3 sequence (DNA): TGTGCCAGCAGGGGACTAGCGGGAGGGCAAGAGACCCAGTACTTC.

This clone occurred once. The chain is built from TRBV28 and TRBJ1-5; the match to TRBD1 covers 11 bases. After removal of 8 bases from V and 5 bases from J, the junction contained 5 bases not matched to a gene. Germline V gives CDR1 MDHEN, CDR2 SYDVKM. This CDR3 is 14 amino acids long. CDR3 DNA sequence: TGTGCCAGCGGAAGGACAGGGGGCGATCAGCCCCAGCATTTT. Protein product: CASGRTGGDQPQHF.

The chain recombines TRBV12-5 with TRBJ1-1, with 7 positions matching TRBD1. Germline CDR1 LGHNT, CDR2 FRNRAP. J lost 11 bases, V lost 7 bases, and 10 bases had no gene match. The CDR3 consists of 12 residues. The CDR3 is CASATEGAGAFF. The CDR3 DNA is TGTGCTAGTGCCACCGAGGGGGCGGGGGCTTTCTTT.

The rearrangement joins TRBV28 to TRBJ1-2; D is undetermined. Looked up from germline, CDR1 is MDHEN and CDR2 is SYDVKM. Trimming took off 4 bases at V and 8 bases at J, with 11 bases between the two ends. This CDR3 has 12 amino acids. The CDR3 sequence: CASSSGNRGYTF. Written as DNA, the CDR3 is TGTGCCAGCAGTTCCGGGAATCGAGGCTACACCTTC.

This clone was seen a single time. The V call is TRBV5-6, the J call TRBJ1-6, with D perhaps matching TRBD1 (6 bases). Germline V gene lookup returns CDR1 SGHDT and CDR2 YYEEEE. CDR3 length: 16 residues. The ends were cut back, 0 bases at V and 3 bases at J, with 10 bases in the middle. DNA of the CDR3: TGTGCCAGCAGCTTGGGTATAGGGGGCTATAATTCACCCCTCCACTTT. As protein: CASSLGIGGYNSPLHF.

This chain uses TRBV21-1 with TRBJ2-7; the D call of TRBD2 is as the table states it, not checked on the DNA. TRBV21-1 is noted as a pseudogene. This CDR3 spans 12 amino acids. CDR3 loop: CASTDRGYEQYF. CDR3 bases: TGTGCCAGCACCGATCGCGGCTACGAGCAGTACTTC.

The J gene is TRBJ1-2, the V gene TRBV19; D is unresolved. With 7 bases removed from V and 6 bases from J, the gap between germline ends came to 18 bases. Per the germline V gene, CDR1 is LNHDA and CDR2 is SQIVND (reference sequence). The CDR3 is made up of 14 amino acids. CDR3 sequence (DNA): TGTGCCAGTAAGTTAGCGGTCGGGCGGGATGGCTACACCTTC. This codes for CASKLAVGRDGYTF.

As DNA, the CDR3 is TGTGCCAGCAGTTTAGGGATGACAGGGAAAGAAGTCGGCCAAGAGACCCAGTACTTC. This encodes CASSLGMTGKEVGQETQYF. The chain combines TRBV28 with TRBJ2-5; TRBD1 matches 7 bases. This CDR3 has 19 amino acids. V was clipped by 2 bases and J by 1 base; unmatched bases: 16. Germline V gene data show CDR1 as MDHEN and CDR2 as SYDVKM.

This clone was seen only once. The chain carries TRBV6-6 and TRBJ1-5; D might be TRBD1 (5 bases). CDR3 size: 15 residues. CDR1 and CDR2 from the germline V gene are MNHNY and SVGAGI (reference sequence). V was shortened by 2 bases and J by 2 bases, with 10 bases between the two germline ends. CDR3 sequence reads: CASSYAGGGNQPQHF. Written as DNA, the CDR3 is TGTGCCAGCAGTTACGCAGGAGGGGGCAATCAGCCCCAGCATTTT.

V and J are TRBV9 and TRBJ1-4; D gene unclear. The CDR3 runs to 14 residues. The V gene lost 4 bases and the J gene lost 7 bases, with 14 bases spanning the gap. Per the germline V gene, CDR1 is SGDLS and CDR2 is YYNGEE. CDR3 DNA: TGTGCCAGCAGCCGAAGCGGAGCATTTGAAAAACTGTTTTTT. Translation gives CASSRSGAFEKLFF.

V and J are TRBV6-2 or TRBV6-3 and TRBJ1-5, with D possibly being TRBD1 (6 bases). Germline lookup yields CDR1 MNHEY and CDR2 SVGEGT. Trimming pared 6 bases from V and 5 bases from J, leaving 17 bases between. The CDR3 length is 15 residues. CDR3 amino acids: CASSLSGAGYQPQHF. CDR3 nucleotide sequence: TGTGCCAGCAGCCTCTCAGGGGCGGGCTATCAGCCCCAGCATTTT.

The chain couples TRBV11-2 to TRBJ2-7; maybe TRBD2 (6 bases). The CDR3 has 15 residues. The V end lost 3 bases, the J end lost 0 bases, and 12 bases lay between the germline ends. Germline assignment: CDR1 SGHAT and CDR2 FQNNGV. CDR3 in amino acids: CASSFLAFVSYEQYF. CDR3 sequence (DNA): TGTGCCAGCAGCTTTCTAGCGTTCGTCTCCTACGAGCAGTACTTC.

CDR3 nucleotide sequence: TGTGCCAGCAGCTTAGAAGATCCGGGGGTGTATGAGCAGTTCTTC. Translated, it gives CASSLEDPGVYEQFF. This chain links TRBV7-2 with TRBJ2-1; a weak D match, TRBD2 (6 bases). The CDR3 contains 15 residues. Germline V CDR1 and CDR2: SGHTA, FQGNSA. V was cut by 1 base and J by 8 bases, with 15 bases left in between. Based on the CDR3 plus reference TRBV7-2 and TRBJ2-1, the full variable domain is GAGVSQSPSNKVTEKGKDVELRCDPISGHTALYWYRQSLGQGLEFLIYFQGNSAPDKSGLPSDRFSAERTGGSVSTLTIQRTQQEDSAVYLCASSLEDPGVYEQFFGPGTRLTVL.

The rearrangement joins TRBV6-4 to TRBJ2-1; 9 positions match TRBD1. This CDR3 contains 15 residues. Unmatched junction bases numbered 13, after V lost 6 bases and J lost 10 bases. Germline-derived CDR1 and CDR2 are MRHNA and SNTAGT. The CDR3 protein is CASSPGTGSGGEQFF. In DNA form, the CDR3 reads TGTGCCAGCAGCCCCGGGACAGGGTCCGGAGGGGAGCAGTTCTTC.

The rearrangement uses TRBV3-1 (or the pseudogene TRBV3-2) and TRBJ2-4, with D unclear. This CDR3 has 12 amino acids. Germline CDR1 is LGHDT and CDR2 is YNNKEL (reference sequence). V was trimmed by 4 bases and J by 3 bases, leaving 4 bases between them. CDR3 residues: CASSLGKNIQYF. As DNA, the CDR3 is TGTGCCAGCAGCCTCGGCAAAAACATTCAGTACTTC.

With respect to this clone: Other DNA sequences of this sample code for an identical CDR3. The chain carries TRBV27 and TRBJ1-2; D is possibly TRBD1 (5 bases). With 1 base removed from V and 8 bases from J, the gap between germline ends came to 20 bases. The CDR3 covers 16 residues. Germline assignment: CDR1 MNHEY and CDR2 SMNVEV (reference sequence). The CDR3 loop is CASSLLSRQGSGGYTF. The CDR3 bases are TGTGCCAGCAGTTTATTGTCTCGGCAGGGAAGTGGAGGCTACACCTTC.

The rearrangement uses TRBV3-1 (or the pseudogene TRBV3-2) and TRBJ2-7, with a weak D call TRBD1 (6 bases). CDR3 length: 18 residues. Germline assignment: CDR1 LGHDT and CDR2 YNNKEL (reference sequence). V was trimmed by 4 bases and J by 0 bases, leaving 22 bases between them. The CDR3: CASSLGHRKYGFSYEQYF. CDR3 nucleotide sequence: TGTGCCAGCAGCCTGGGACACCGTAAATATGGTTTCTCCTACGAGCAGTACTTC.

The CDR3 DNA reads TGTGCCAGCAGTTACACGGCGACTAGCGGGAGGCCTAACAATGAGCAGTTCTTC. Protein sequence: CASSYTATSGRPNNEQFF. The chain employs TRBV6-2 or TRBV6-3 and TRBJ2-1; 13 bases map to TRBD2. Germline V CDR1 and CDR2: MNHEY, SVGEGT. The CDR3 sequence is 18 residues long. V was clipped by 2 bases and J by 5 bases; unmatched bases: 9.

As DNA, the CDR3 is TGCGCCAGCAGCCACCGGGGGAGCACAGATACGCAGTATTTT. Its protein product is CASSHRGSTDTQYF. The V and J genes are TRBV4-1 and TRBJ2-3, with D maybe TRBD2 (6 bases). Germline loops: CDR1 MGHRA, CDR2 YSYEKL. Trimming left V 3 bases short and J 0 bases short, with 7 bases between. The CDR3 totals 14 residues.

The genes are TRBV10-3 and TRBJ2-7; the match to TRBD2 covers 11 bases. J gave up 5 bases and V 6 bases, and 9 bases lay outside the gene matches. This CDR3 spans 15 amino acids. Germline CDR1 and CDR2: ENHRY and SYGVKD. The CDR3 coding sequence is TGTGCCATCAGGCAGACTAGCGGGATTTTCAACGAGCAGTACTTC. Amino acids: CAIRQTSGIFNEQYF.

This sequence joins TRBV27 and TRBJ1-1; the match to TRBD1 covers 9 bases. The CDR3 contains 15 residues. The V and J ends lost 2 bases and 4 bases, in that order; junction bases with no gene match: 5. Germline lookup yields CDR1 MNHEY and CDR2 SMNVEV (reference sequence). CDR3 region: CASSLTGGVGTEAFF. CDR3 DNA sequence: TGTGCCAGCAGTTTAACAGGGGGCGTCGGCACTGAAGCTTTCTTT.